These 27 T cell receptor beta chains were sequenced from one sample in a study of regulatory T cells in long-lasting Graves disease. Time point reported: newly diagnosed GD, antithyroid drugs for less than 3 months. There was RNA extracted from PBMCs, and the TCR library was made from it. For TCR beta, libraries came from iRepertoire HTBI primers and Arm-PCR of CDR3 regions. TCRdb re-analysed the multiplex PCR reads in MiXCR, keeping a single row per CDR3 protein. The sample lists 350,000 to 450,000 distinct CDR3 sequences, 12% occurring once. The sample was also reused in another study, on T cells in Graves' hyperthyroidism and ophthalmopathy.

The material was peripheral blood mononuclear cells (PBMCs), obtained at new diagnosis, from a patient treated with antithyroid drugs. The receptors here all came from a woman under 30 with Graves disease.

This clonotype was counted at least ten times. The rearrangement uses TRBV4-3 and TRBJ2-7; D is ambiguous. The V gene lost 1 base and the J gene lost 1 base, with 11 bases spanning the gap. The CDR3 loop spans 15 amino acids. CDR1 and CDR2 (germline): LGHNA, YSLEER. In DNA form, the CDR3 reads TGCGCCAGCAGCCAAGTGGCACACCGATCCTACGAGCAGTACGTC. Protein sequence: CASSQVAHRSYEQYV.

This clonotype was detected a few times. The chain has TRBV4-3 and TRBJ1-3; D unresolved. Germline V CDR1 and CDR2: LGHNA, YSLEER. This CDR3 contains 17 residues. Deletions cut 0 bases from V and 0 bases from J, with 12 bases between. CDR3 DNA: TGCGCCAGCAGCCAAGATCGAGCAGATCTCTCTGGAAACACCATATATTTT. It codes for CASSQDRADLSGNTIYF.

Many counts were recorded for this clonotype. The chain joins TRBV20-1 to TRBJ2-5; 8 positions match TRBD2. Trimming at V came to 2 bases and at J to 4 bases, leaving 9 bases not matched to a gene. Germline assignment: CDR1 DFQATT and CDR2 SNEGSKA (reference sequence). This CDR3 is built from 15 residues. The CDR3 here is CSARQGAGALETQYF. DNA for the CDR3: TGCAGTGCTAGACAGGGAGCGGGGGCCCTAGAGACCCAGTACTTC.

The gene calls are TRBV6-1 and TRBJ2-7; 7 bases align to TRBD2. Germline V gene sequence: CDR1 MNHNS, CDR2 SASEGT. The CDR3 runs to 15 residues. V shed 6 bases, J shed 5 bases, and the junction held 13 bases outside the gene matches. The CDR3 protein is CASSLPQRDYHEQYF. As DNA, the CDR3 is TGTGCCAGCAGCTTACCTCAAAGGGACTATCACGAGCAGTACTTC.

This clonotype was recorded many times. The chain uses TRBV28 and TRBJ1-4; D call uncertain. Germline-derived CDR1 and CDR2 are MDHEN and SYDVKM. The CDR3 sequence is 11 residues long. Trimming cost V 7 bases and J 5 bases, with 5 bases left between them. In nucleotides, the CDR3 is TGTGCCAGCACCCTGAATGAAAAACTGTTTTTT. This codes for CASTLNEKLFF.

This clonotype turned up a few times. The chain couples TRBV4-1 to TRBJ2-7; maybe TRBD1 (5 bases). The V gene's germline CDR1 is MGHRA and CDR2 YSYEKL. V lost 0 bases and J lost 0, with 12 bases in between. The CDR3 covers 16 residues. In nucleotides, the CDR3 is TGCGCCAGCAGCCAAGATTGGGGCGGCTTCTCCTACGAGCAGTACGTC. Translated, it gives CASSQDWGGFSYEQYV.

The sample holds many counts of this clonotype. The V gene is TRBV18, the J gene TRBJ2-3; D might be TRBD1 (5 bases). Germline V gene data show CDR1 as KGHSH and CDR2 as LQKENI. V lost 2 bases and J 2 bases, leaving 11 bases between the germline ends. This CDR3 has 15 amino acids. The CDR3 DNA reads as TGTGCCAGCTCACCAGTAGCAGGGATCACAGATACGCAGTATTTT. The encoded protein is CASSPVAGITDTQYF. The full variable domain, with the rest looked up from reference TRBV18 and TRBJ2-3, is NAGVMQNPRHLVRRRGQEARLRCSPMKGHSHVYWYRQLPEEGLKFMVYLQKENIIDESGMPKERFSAEFPKEGPSILRIQQVVRGDSAAYFCASSPVAGITDTQYFGPGTRLTVL.

This clonotype was recorded at least ten times. The J gene is TRBJ2-5, the V gene TRBV29-1; D ambiguous. The CDR3 is made up of 16 amino acids. In germline, CDR1 is SQVTM, CDR2 ANQGSEA. The germline V and J ends were trimmed by 1 base and 1 base, with 16 bases remaining between them. CDR3 nucleotide sequence: TGCAGCGTTGAAGGGGCTCTCGCCGGAACCCAAGAGACCCAGTACTTC. Protein: CSVEGALAGTQETQYF.

This clonotype has ten or more counts. The chain joins TRBV12-3 or TRBV12-4 to TRBJ1-5; D unresolved. Trimming cost V 3 bases and J 0 bases, with 12 bases left between them. The CDR3 is 16 amino acids. In DNA, the CDR3 is TGTGCCAGCAGTTTTTCCGGGAGTTATAGCAATCAGCCCCAGCATTTT. Its protein is CASSFSGSYSNQPQHF.

This clonotype was picked up many times. The chain is built from TRBV28 and TRBJ1-1; D might be TRBD1 (5 bases). CDR1 is MDHEN and CDR2 is SYDVKM in the germline V gene. This CDR3 contains 14 residues. V was shortened by 5 bases and J by 1 base, with 11 bases between the two germline ends. The CDR3 sequence: CASSPTVKNTEAFF. The CDR3 DNA follows: TGTGCCAGCAGTCCGACAGTTAAGAACACTGAAGCTTTCTTT.

The chain employs TRBV9 and TRBJ2-7; 15 positions match TRBD2. CDR1 and CDR2 (germline): SGDLS, YYNGEE. The CDR3 is made up of 19 amino acids. With 3 bases clipped from V and 5 bases from J, the junction kept 15 bases outside the gene matches. The CDR3 spells CASSAHAGTSGRSTHEQYF. Here the CDR3 DNA reads TGTGCCAGCAGCGCCCACGCCGGGACTAGCGGGAGGAGTACCCACGAGCAGTACTTC.

The rearrangement joins TRBV4-1 to TRBJ2-4; the D is unclear. Germline-derived CDR1 and CDR2 are MGHRA and YSYEKL. V dropped 0 bases and J dropped 2 bases, with 23 bases sitting between them. This CDR3 has 20 residues. The CDR3 bases are TGCGCCAGCAGCCAAGAATCGGGTCGAGGCCTAAAGGTGACCAAAAACATTCAGTACTTC. It specifies CASSQESGRGLKVTKNIQYF.

As concerns this clonotype: This may be a read error: a much more frequent sequence differs by one nucleotide. The chain uses TRBV12-3 or TRBV12-4 and TRBJ1-2; D is possibly TRBD1 (5 bases). The CDR3 totals 20 residues. V lost 5 bases and J 0 bases, leaving 28 bases between the germline ends. CDR3 residues: CASSLPGRKGHYLANYGYTF. For the CDR3, the DNA is TGTGCCAGCAGTCTACCCGGACGTAAGGGGCATTACCTCGCTAACTATGGCTACACCTTC.

The J gene is TRBJ1-2, the V gene TRBV4-1, with D possibly TRBD1 on 5 matching bases. This CDR3 comprises 14 residues. Trimming stripped 4 bases from V and 6 bases from J, with 15 bases between. In germline, CDR1 is MGHRA, CDR2 YSYEKL. The CDR3 reads CASSRPGDSDGYTF. Here the CDR3 DNA reads TGCGCCAGCAGCCGACCGGGGGATTCAGATGGCTACACCTTC.

This clonotype was observed many times. The chain links TRBV20-1 to TRBJ2-1, with TRBD1 matching 8 bases. The germline V gene encodes CDR1 DFQATT and CDR2 SNEGSKA (reference sequence). This CDR3 has 15 residues. V dropped 5 bases and J dropped 4; count of bases not matched to a gene: 10. This CDR3 is CSAPDRAASYNEQFF. CDR3 nucleotide sequence: TGCAGTGCTCCGGACAGGGCAGCCAGTTACAATGAGCAGTTCTTC.

This clonotype came up many times. This chain uses TRBV20-1 with TRBJ2-7; 7 bases fit TRBD1. CDR1 and CDR2 (germline): DFQATT, SNEGSKA (reference sequence). This CDR3 has 15 amino acids. Unmatched junction bases numbered 10, after V lost 1 base and J lost 4 bases. The CDR3 sequence: CSARGPGGLIYEQYF. CDR3 nucleotides: TGCAGTGCTAGAGGACCAGGGGGTCTTATATACGAGCAGTACTTC.

This clonotype was found many times. The J gene is TRBJ2-7, the V gene TRBV11-2; 8 bases line up with TRBD1. The CDR3 sequence is 15 residues long. Germline loops: CDR1 SGHAT, CDR2 FQNNGV. V dropped 3 bases and J dropped 7; count of bases not matched to a gene: 11. The CDR3 DNA follows: TGTGCCAGCAGCTTGTCCTACCAGGGGGCGGGAGAGCAGTACTTC. Amino acids: CASSLSYQGAGEQYF.

This clonotype came up many times. The CDR3 DNA follows: TGCAGCGTCGCGGGCGGGAGATCTTGGGCAGATACGCAGTATTTT. Translation gives CSVAGGRSWADTQYF. The chain joins TRBV29-1 to TRBJ2-3, with 7 nucleotides matching TRBD2. This CDR3 contains 15 residues. Germline trimming cut 6 bases from V and 4 bases from J; bases unmatched to any gene: 13. From germline, CDR1 is SQVTM and CDR2 ANQGSEA.

CDR3 nucleotide sequence: TGCGCCAGCAGCTTGGTACTAGCGGGTAACACCGGGGAGCTGTTTTTT. As protein: CASSLVLAGNTGELFF. The chain recombines TRBV5-1 with TRBJ2-2; 9 nucleotides align to TRBD2. CDR1 and CDR2 (germline): SGHRS, YFSETQ. After removal of 0 bases from V and 2 bases from J, the junction contained 2 bases not matched to a gene. The CDR3 is 16 residues long.

This clonotype was recorded at least ten times. This chain connects TRBV6-1 to TRBJ2-1; D ambiguous. The germline gives CDR1 MNHNS, CDR2 SASEGT. Trimming took off 10 bases at V and 0 bases at J, with 19 bases between the two ends. CDR3 length equals 16 residues. CDR3 sequence reads: CATAPLRSVSYNEQFF. CDR3 DNA sequence: TGTGCCACCGCCCCATTGAGGAGCGTCTCCTACAATGAGCAGTTCTTC.

This clonotype was counted between two and nine times. The V gene is TRBV13, the J gene TRBJ2-7; D is perhaps TRBD1 (5 bases). V lost 5 bases, J lost 4 bases, and 18 bases lay in between. The CDR3 runs 15 residues. Germline lookup yields CDR1 PRHDT and CDR2 FYEKMQ (reference sequence). CDR3 region: CASSPPPTETYEQYV. DNA of the CDR3: TGTGCCAGCAGCCCCCCTCCGACAGAAACTTACGAGCAGTACGTC.

This clonotype was recorded many times. V and J are TRBV5-6 and TRBJ2-3, with 7 positions matching TRBD2. The CDR3 covers 15 residues. V was pared by 4 bases and J by 2 bases, with 7 bases of the junction left unmatched. The germline V gene has CDR1 SGHDT and CDR2 YYEEEE. The CDR3: CASSTRGGPTDTQYF. Written as DNA, the CDR3 is TGTGCCAGCAGCACTCGCGGGGGACCCACAGATACGCAGTATTTT. Variable domain in full (rest from reference TRBV5-6 and TRBJ2-3): DAGVTQSPTHLIKTRGQQVTLRCSPKSGHDTVSWYQQALGQGPQFIFQYYEEEERQRGNFPDRFSGHQFPNYSSELNVNALLLGDSALYLCASSTRGGPTDTQYFGPGTRLTVL.

There are many counts of this clonotype. This rearrangement joins TRBV11-2 to TRBJ1-2, with D possibly being TRBD1 (5 bases). Trimming took 4 bases from V and 4 from J, leaving 16 bases between them. Germline V CDR1 and CDR2: SGHAT, FQNNGV. The CDR3 contains 15 residues. CDR3 loop: CASSSAPDSLYGYTF. CDR3 in DNA: TGTGCCAGCAGCTCCGCACCTGACAGTCTCTATGGCTACACCTTC.

The sample holds many counts of this clonotype. The chain combines TRBV28 with TRBJ1-2; the match to TRBD1 covers 9 bases. V was clipped by 5 bases and J by 4 bases; unmatched bases: 8. Per germline, CDR1 MDHEN and CDR2 SYDVKM. This CDR3 has 15 amino acids. The CDR3 here is CASSPGQGFGYGYTF. The CDR3 coding sequence is TGTGCCAGCAGTCCAGGACAGGGGTTCGGCTATGGCTACACCTTC.

The CDR3 spells CASSQGLAANEQFF. The CDR3 DNA reads TGTGCCAGCAGCCAAGGACTAGCTGCGAATGAGCAGTTCTTC. This chain connects TRBV3-1 to TRBJ2-1; 7 nucleotides match TRBD2. V was clipped by 1 base and J by 7 bases; unmatched bases: 4. The V gene's germline CDR1 is LGHDT and CDR2 YNNKEL (reference sequence). The CDR3 spans 14 residues.

This clonotype appeared many times. The chain employs TRBV5-1 and TRBJ2-1; D is ambiguous. This CDR3 has 14 amino acids. Germline loops: CDR1 SGHRS, CDR2 YFSETQ. Trimming removed 0 bases at V and 9 bases at J, with 13 bases between. DNA for the CDR3: TGCGCCAGCAGCTTGGTAGGTGGGATAGGTGAGCAGTTCTTC. Protein sequence: CASSLVGGIGEQFF. Using reference TRBV5-1 and TRBJ2-1 for the parts outside the CDR3, the full variable domain is KAGVTQTPRYLIKTRGQQVTLSCSPISGHRSVSWYQQTPGQGLQFLFEYFSETQRNKGNFPGRFSGRQFSNSRSEMNVSTLELGDSALYLCASSLVGGIGEQFFGPGTRLTVL.

This clonotype occurred many times. The V gene is TRBV3-1, the J gene TRBJ2-1, with D perhaps TRBD1 (5 bases). Trimming pared 1 base from V and 1 base from J, leaving 11 bases between. This CDR3 spans 16 amino acids. Germline CDR1 and CDR2: LGHDT and YNNKEL (reference sequence). The CDR3 DNA is TGTGCCAGCAGCCAAGCGGGTGGGGCTTCCTACAATGAGCAGTTCTTC. This sequence encodes CASSQAGGASYNEQFF.